Described below is a single T cell receptor (beta chain) sequence and its context. The antigen is undetermined. Generated by immunoSEQ multiplex PCR, the TCRdb table keeps only in-frame clones and is missing some. Among 300,000 to 400,000 clones listed, around 89% were seen once. This sample was included in a study of Ad26.COV2.S vaccination and SARS-CoV-2 variants. Whole-study context: By the intramuscular route, Ad26.COV2.S was given once, or twice 56 days apart.

Study results and caveats: With respect to non-spike TCR breadth, vaccine and placebo recipients were similar.

Germline CDR1 is MDHEN and CDR2 is SYDVKM. The CDR3 loop spans 14 amino acids. The trim removed 6 bases at V and 2 bases at J, leaving 3 bases unmatched. Noted treatment: over 15 received Ad26.COV2.S at low or high dose, single or two shots; roughly five received placebo; per-sample allocation not given. Sampling was performed 63 days after the first vaccine or placebo injection. This chain joins TRBV28 and TRBJ1-3; 8 bases map to TRBD1. The sequence came from a person between 18 and 65 years old who received the Ad26.COV2.S COVID-19 vaccine or a placebo. The specimen comprised peripheral blood, sampled in a trial of Ad26.COV2.S vaccine versus placebo. CDR3: CASRAGGAGNTIYF. CDR3 nucleotide sequence: TGTGCCAGCAGAGCAGGGGGCGCTGGAAACACCATATATTTT.